Listed below are T cell receptor beta chains from one sample, sequenced in a study of a mutant IDH1 vaccine in newly diagnosed glioma. For these TCRs, the target antigens are not known. Assay: immunoSEQ multiplex PCR; the TCRdb copy retains only in-frame clones and omits some. Of tens of thousands of clones in the sample, 70% to 85% were seen once. The material was PBMCs, obtained from a glioma patient whose treatment included an IDH1 peptide vaccine. The source of these receptors is a man aged 50-59 years with glioma. The CDR3 runs from the conserved cysteine through the conserved F or W. The D gene is left open where the match is weak. Clone size appears in some rows only: once, few, many, or a class for an expanded clone.

>TRBV5-4|16|NA|TRBJ2-4|TRBD2
TGTGCCAGCAGCTTGGGCGGGGGAGAGGTCAAAAACATTCAGTACTTC
CASSLGGGEVKNIQYF
>TRBV6-5|13|NA|TRBJ2-7|NA
TGTGCCAGCAGTTACTCGGCGTCCTACGAGCAGTACTTC
CASSYSASYEQYF
>TRBV7-7|15|NA|TRBJ2-3|TRBD1
TGTGCTAGCTCCCCCGGGACAGGGAACACAGATACGCAGTATTTT
CASSPGTGNTDTQYF
>TRBV30|13|NA|TRBJ1-2|TRBD1
TGTGCCTGGCGGTTCGGGACAGGGGGAGGCTACACCTTC
CAWRFGTGGGYTF
>TRBV19|13|NA|TRBJ1-5|TRBD1
TGTGCCAGTAGTGGGACAGGGGATCAGCCCCAGCATTTT
CASSGTGDQPQHF
>TRBV30|14|once|TRBJ1-4|TRBD1
TGTGCCTGGAGTCCAGGGACAGCCGGGGAAAAACTGTTTTTT
CAWSPGTAGEKLFF
>TRBV18|14|few|TRBJ2-2|NA
TGTGCCAGCTCATACTCAGGGTCCACCGGGGAGCTGTTTTTT
CASSYSGSTGELFF
>TRBV30|14|NA|TRBJ2-1|TRBD2
TGTGCCTGGAGTGTAGGGACTATGATTAATGAGCAGTTCTTC
CAWSVGTMINEQFF
>TRBV5-6|16|NA|TRBJ2-7|TRBD1
TGTGCCAGCAGCTCAACCGGGACAGGGTATCCCTACGAGCAGTACTTC
CASSSTGTGYPYEQYF
>TRBV6-5|15|NA|TRBJ2-1|NA
TGTGCCAGCAGTCTTGGAGGGGAGATCTACAATGAGCAGTTCTTC
CASSLGGEIYNEQFF